This T cell receptor beta chain appears in the sequencing data of a study of Ad26.COV2.S vaccination and SARS-CoV-2 variants (dated by TCRdb to the early 2020s). Context from the whole study: Vaccine-arm donors were drawn from COV1001, a multicentre, randomized, double-blind, placebo-controlled phase I-IIa trial of Ad26.COV2.S in healthy adults. Investigators did not know the trial group allocation while performing experiments and assessing outcomes. The TCR-sequenced set comprised around 30 samples: some 20 Ad26.COV2.S vaccine recipients, 5 placebo recipients and 8 SARS-CoV-2 convalescent individuals. Participants in the trial were split at random into five groups of five each, receiving low-dose or high-dose Ad26.COV2.S once or twice, or else placebo on both occasions. Ad26.COV2.S was given intramuscularly at 5x10^10 or 1x10^11 viral particles, as a single shot or as two shots 56 days apart. TCRbeta repertoire sequencing served as the tool for gauging how specific and how broad the SARS-CoV-2-reactive T cell receptors were following Ad26.COV2.S vaccination. Broad study findings and their caveats: The authors noted that the TCR breadth and depth analyses may have underestimated total T cell responses. After vaccination, spike-specific CD8+ and CD4+ T cell responses were reported to show substantial breadth. The study was not powered to compare responses between vaccine doses or regimens. Higher spike-specific TCR breadth was observed in Ad26.COV2.S recipients than in placebo recipients (P = 0.0014). Vaccine and placebo recipients had comparable non-spike TCR breadth, which fits with the vaccine containing only spike.

The immunoSEQ Assay was the method used to sequence TCRbeta CDR3 regions. After extraction, genomic DNA underwent amplification by bias-controlled multiplex PCR, followed by high-throughput sequencing. In the source study's methods: To quantify the absolute abundance of every unique TCRbeta CDR3 region, sequences were collapsed and filtered. T cell fraction was estimated by normalizing TCRbeta template counts to usable DNA, with usable DNA measured through amplification of reference genes found in all nucleated cells. Repertoire TCRs were annotated as SARS-CoV-2-specific by exact matching of V gene, CDR3 amino acid sequence and J gene to a known reactive TCR set. The reference SARS-CoV-2 TCR set came from MIRA and was filtered for enrichment in COVID-19-positive ImmuneCODE repertoires, removing public or cross-reactive TCRs. Based on the MIRA antigens, annotated TCRs were further analysed at the level of specific ORF or position within ORF. Breadth was defined as the number of annotated unique rearrangements divided by the total number of unique productive rearrangements, and depth was defined as the summed frequency of the annotated unique rearrangements. Two-sided Wilcoxon rank-sum tests were applied when comparing TCR breadth between groups. TCRdb holds this immuneACCESS table with in-frame rearrangements only. Some clones are missing; in checked studies, unresolved V genes explain under half, and the rest has no known cause. V and J calls and clone size are given by that table; D and trimming were obtained from the DNA. The sample includes fewer than 500,000 clones, with about nine tenths observed a single time. Together, the top ten hold 12% of the sample.

In regard to this clone: Its antigen is still unknown. Base qualities are not recorded, but no much larger clone differs from it by a single base.

The cysteine opens and the phenylalanine closes a CDR3 of 16 amino acids. Just the 48-base CDR3 DNA is kept, in frame starting at base 1. CDR1 SGHTA and CDR2 FQGNSA are derived from the germline V gene. Trimming costs V 2 bases and J 2 bases, and their ends lie 16 bases apart. Interpreted using the paper, the treatment or condition label stands for: over 15 received Ad26.COV2.S at low or high dose, single or two shots; a few received placebo; per-sample allocation not given. For vaccine and placebo recipients, repertoires were sequenced using samples collected on day 63 after the first injection. Between 29 July and 7 August 2020, Cohort 1b enrolled 25 adults aged 18-55 years at one site in Boston, USA. As a vaccine, Ad26.COV2.S was a replication-incompetent adenovirus type 26 vector that expressed a prefusion-stabilized SARS-CoV-2 spike protein derived from the original Wuhan strain.

The clonotype was recovered from a person between 18 and 59 years old who received the Ad26.COV2.S COVID-19 vaccine or a placebo. The chain is assembled from TRBV7-2 and TRBJ2-7, with TRBD2 perhaps the D gene, on 5 matching bases. Specimen: peripheral blood, collected in a trial of Ad26.COV2.S vaccine versus placebo. The DNA sequence follows: TGTGCCAGCAGCTTAAATTCCCCACTAGATACCTACGAGCAGTACTTC. It codes for CASSLNSPLDTYEQYF.